This T cell receptor beta chain was captured in a study of blood T cell repertoires in COVID-19. This CDR3 has 14 amino acids. The V gene lost 4 bases and the J gene lost 4 bases, with 10 bases spanning the gap. Looked up from germline, CDR1 is PRHDT and CDR2 is FYEKMQ (reference sequence). Data came from immunoSEQ multiplex PCR; TCRdb stores just in-frame clones and leaves some out. The sample includes more than 200,000 clones, 70% to 90% of them seen just once. Sequencing was carried out using peripheral blood. The rearrangement joins TRBV13 to TRBJ1-4, with unresolved D. The receptor comes from a man between 18 and 35 years old with active or convalescent COVID-19. CDR3 DNA sequence: TGTGCCAGCAGCTCCGGCAGGTATAATGAAAAACTGTTTTTT. Translating it yields CASSSGRYNEKLFF.